The clone carrying this T cell receptor beta chain has just one count. This entry belongs to a study of blood T cell repertoires in COVID-19. Produced via immunoSEQ multiplex PCR; TCRdb's table is partial and in-frame only. The table lists over 250,000 clones, over 75% of them singletons, with under 5.5% in the top ten. The CDR3 contains 14 residues. Germline CDR1 MDHEN, CDR2 SYDVKM. The J segment lost 7 bases and the V segment lost 6 bases, leaving 8 bases of the junction unmatched. The chain has TRBV28 and TRBJ2-7, with 11 bases fitting TRBD2. Specimen: PBMCs or T cells enriched from blood (not recorded which). This receptor was obtained from a woman aged 25 to 45 who had recovered from COVID-19. The CDR3 DNA reads as TGTGCCAGCAGAATTAGCGGGGGGGCACGGGAGCAGTACTTC. Protein product: CASRISGGAREQYF.